The 19 T cell receptor beta chains below all came from one sample that was sequenced in a study of cytomegalovirus exposure and HLA in healthy donors. Libraries were prepared by immunoSEQ multiplex PCR; TCRdb keeps only in-frame clonotypes and omits some of them. The sample consists of about 120,000 clones, about nine tenths of them appearing once. Sequencing was performed on PBMCs. The receptors derive from a woman younger than 30 in good health and CMV-seronegative.

The chain carries TRBV7-9 and TRBJ2-1, with 8 bases that match TRBD2. V shed 1 base and J 7 bases; nucleotides not matched to a gene: 12. The CDR3 length is 17 residues. The germline V gene encodes CDR1 SEHNR and CDR2 FQNEAQ (reference sequence). In DNA, the CDR3 is TGTGCCAGCAGCTTAGGTTCTATCGGGAGGGCCCGGAATGAGCAGTTCTTC. Amino acids: CASSLGSIGRARNEQFF. Using reference TRBV7-9 and TRBJ2-1 for the parts outside the CDR3, the full variable domain is DTGVSQNPRHKITKRGQNVTFRCDPISEHNRLYWYRQTLGQGPEFLTYFQNEAQLEKSRLLSDRFSAERPKGSFSTLEIQRTEQGDSAMYLCASSLGSIGRARNEQFFGPGTRLTVL.

The chain has TRBV2 and TRBJ2-5; D might be TRBD2 (6 bases). The germline V gene encodes CDR1 SNHLY and CDR2 FYNNEI. V gave up 3 bases and J gave up 5 bases, with 10 bases separating them. This CDR3 has 13 residues. DNA for the CDR3: TGTGCCAGCAGTGAGTGGGGACTTGAGACCCAGTACTTC. Translation: CASSEWGLETQYF.

This chain connects TRBV18 to TRBJ1-1; TRBD1 agrees at 10 bases. Germline V CDR1 and CDR2: KGHSH, LQKENI. There are 14 residues in the CDR3. V lost 4 bases to trimming and J lost 5 bases; unmatched junction nucleotides: 4. CDR3 nucleotide sequence: TGTGCCAGCTCACGGACAGGGGGAAGTACTGAAGCTTTCTTT. The encoded protein is CASSRTGGSTEAFF.

CDR3 region: CASRPQQGAIYGYTF. DNA for the CDR3: TGTGCCAGCAGGCCTCAACAGGGGGCGATCTATGGCTACACCTTC. This chain uses TRBV28 with TRBJ1-2; TRBD1 aligns across 9 bases. Germline loops: CDR1 MDHEN, CDR2 SYDVKM. CDR3 size: 15 residues. The V and J ends lost 6 bases and 4 bases, in that order; junction bases with no gene match: 9.

The rearrangement uses TRBV7-9 and TRBJ1-1; unclear D gene. The V gene's germline CDR1 is SEHNR and CDR2 FQNEAQ (reference sequence). The V end lost 3 bases, the J end lost 5 bases, and 10 bases lay between the germline ends. The CDR3 extends over 13 amino acids. DNA for the CDR3: TGTGCCAGCAGCTTCGGGTCGGGAACTGAAGCTTTCTTT. It encodes CASSFGSGTEAFF. The whole variable domain, remainder taken from reference TRBV7-9 and TRBJ1-1, is DTGVSQNPRHKITKRGQNVTFRCDPISEHNRLYWYRQTLGQGPEFLTYFQNEAQLEKSRLLSDRFSAERPKGSFSTLEIQRTEQGDSAMYLCASSFGSGTEAFFGQGTRLTVV.

This clone occurred a few times. The chain has TRBV29-1 and TRBJ1-1; D remains ambiguous. This CDR3 is 11 amino acids long. The V gene's germline CDR1 is SQVTM and CDR2 ANQGSEA. V lost 5 bases and J lost 4, with 8 bases in between. In DNA, the CDR3 is TGCAGCGTTACGGGGAGCACTGAAGCTTTCTTT. Protein: CSVTGSTEAFF.

This clone was seen once. The chain recombines TRBV5-1 with TRBJ2-3; D is uncertain. From germline, CDR1 is SGHRS and CDR2 YFSETQ. The CDR3 is 16 residues long. V lost 0 bases, J lost 3 bases, and 14 bases lay in between. The CDR3 sequence: CASSLVRGSGTDTQYF. In DNA, the CDR3 is TGCGCCAGCAGCTTGGTGCGAGGTTCTGGGACAGATACGCAGTATTTT.

This sequence joins TRBV15 and TRBJ2-5; a weak D match, TRBD2 (6 bases). This CDR3 has 13 residues. Germline V gene sequence: CDR1 LNHNV, CDR2 YYDKDF (reference sequence). The ends were cut back, 9 bases at V and 3 bases at J, with 14 bases in the middle. The CDR3 coding sequence is TGTGCCACGACCGGGACTGTCAAAGAGACCCAGTACTTC. It codes for CATTGTVKETQYF.

The chain recombines TRBV10-1 with TRBJ2-1; TRBD1 aligns across 7 bases. Per the germline V gene, CDR1 is WNHNN and CDR2 is SYGVQD (reference sequence). The CDR3 runs to 14 residues. Unmatched junction bases numbered 8, after V lost 6 bases and J lost 6 bases. CDR3 nucleotides: TGCGCCAGCAGGAGGGACAGCCAGGCCAATGAGCAGTTCTTC. Protein product: CASRRDSQANEQFF.

This rearrangement joins TRBV6-5 to TRBJ1-4; the D gene is possibly TRBD1 (5 bases). V was pared by 6 bases and J by 3 bases, with 14 bases between. Germline V CDR1 and CDR2: MNHEY, SVGAGI. CDR3 length: 15 amino acids. The chain's CDR3 is CASRGMGGANEKLFF. CDR3 bases: TGTGCCAGCAGAGGAATGGGGGGTGCTAATGAAAAACTGTTTTTT.

Written as DNA, the CDR3 is TGCGCCAGCAGCCAAGGGGGACTAGCGATTCACCAAGAGACCCAGTACTTC. It is translated as CASSQGGLAIHQETQYF. This sequence joins TRBV4-1 and TRBJ2-5; 10 positions match TRBD2. Germline V gene data show CDR1 as MGHRA and CDR2 as YSYEKL. V lost 1 base, J lost 0 bases, and 5 bases stayed unmatched. The CDR3 consists of 17 residues.

On this clone: At one end the junction does not follow the germline gene, possibly because of a read error. The genes are TRBV30 and TRBJ2-7; 9 bases align to TRBD2. Looked up from germline, CDR1 is GTSNPN and CDR2 is SVGIG (reference sequence). This CDR3 has 12 amino acids. CDR3 sequence (DNA): TGTGTCTGGAAAGGACTAGCGAACGAGCAGTACTTC. Translating it yields CVWKGLANEQYF.

The chain links TRBV9 to TRBJ2-5; maybe TRBD2 (5 bases). With 0 bases removed from V and 1 base from J, the gap between germline ends came to 10 bases. The CDR3 extends over 15 amino acids. Germline V gene lookup returns CDR1 SGDLS and CDR2 YYNGEE. The CDR3 sequence: CASSVGDYPQETQYF. CDR3 DNA sequence: TGTGCCAGCAGCGTAGGTGACTATCCCCAAGAGACCCAGTACTTC.

This chain joins TRBV9 and TRBJ2-3, with 9 bases lining up with TRBD2. Trimming took 0 bases from V and 4 from J; bases not matched to a gene: 12. Germline V CDR1 and CDR2: SGDLS, YYNGEE. This CDR3 has 18 amino acids. Here the CDR3 reads CASSVGTSVYFRADTQYF. CDR3 bases: TGTGCCAGCAGCGTAGGGACTAGCGTCTACTTCAGGGCAGATACGCAGTATTTT.

The chain recombines TRBV14 with TRBJ1-4; 7 nucleotides align to TRBD1. Germline-derived CDR1 and CDR2 are SGHDN and FVKESK. CDR3 length equals 13 residues. Trimming at V came to 4 bases and at J to 7 bases, leaving 3 bases not matched to a gene. The CDR3 protein is CASSPGTAEKLFF. The CDR3 region has the DNA TGTGCCAGCAGCCCCGGGACAGCTGAAAAACTGTTTTTT.

The genes are TRBV6-5 and TRBJ1-3; 7 bases match TRBD1. Germline CDR1 reads MNHEY; CDR2 reads SVGAGI. Trimming took 10 bases from V and 4 from J; bases not matched to a gene: 7. The CDR3 totals 13 residues. CDR3 bases: TGTGCCACCCAGACAGGGTCAGGAAACACCATATATTTT. Amino acid sequence: CATQTGSGNTIYF.

The V and J genes are TRBV11-2 and TRBJ2-7; 8 nucleotides line up with TRBD2. CDR1 SGHAT and CDR2 FQNNGV come from the germline V gene. This CDR3 spans 16 amino acids. With V trimmed by 4 bases and J by 6 bases, 14 bases remained unmatched. This CDR3 is CASSSTTAGGLREQYF. CDR3 bases: TGTGCCAGCAGCTCCACGACGGCGGGAGGACTCCGCGAGCAGTACTTC.

The count of this clone is one. The chain has TRBV7-2 and TRBJ1-5; no firm D call. The CDR3 contains 14 residues. Germline V gene data show CDR1 as SGHTA and CDR2 as FQGNSA. Between the trimmed V and J ends, which lost 1 base and 7 bases, there was a span of 11 bases. The CDR3 DNA is TGTGCCAGCAGCTTAGTCGGAGGGCAACAGCCCCAGCATTTT. Encoded protein: CASSLVGGQQPQHF.

The genes are TRBV19 and TRBJ2-7; 8 bases line up with TRBD1. The J segment lost 2 bases and the V segment lost 3 bases, leaving 9 bases of the junction unmatched. Germline loops: CDR1 LNHDA, CDR2 SQIVND (reference sequence). The CDR3 loop spans 16 amino acids. The CDR3, as DNA: TGTGCCAGTAGTATCGTACTAGGACAGGGAACCTACGAGCAGTACTTC. Its translation is CASSIVLGQGTYEQYF. Looking up the rest from reference TRBV19 and TRBJ2-7 gives the full variable domain: DGGITQSPKYLFRKEGQNVTLSCEQNLNHDAMYWYRQDPGQGLRLIYYSQIVNDFQKGDIAEGYSVSREKKESFPLTVTSAQKNPTAFYLCASSIVLGQGTYEQYFGPGTRLTVT.